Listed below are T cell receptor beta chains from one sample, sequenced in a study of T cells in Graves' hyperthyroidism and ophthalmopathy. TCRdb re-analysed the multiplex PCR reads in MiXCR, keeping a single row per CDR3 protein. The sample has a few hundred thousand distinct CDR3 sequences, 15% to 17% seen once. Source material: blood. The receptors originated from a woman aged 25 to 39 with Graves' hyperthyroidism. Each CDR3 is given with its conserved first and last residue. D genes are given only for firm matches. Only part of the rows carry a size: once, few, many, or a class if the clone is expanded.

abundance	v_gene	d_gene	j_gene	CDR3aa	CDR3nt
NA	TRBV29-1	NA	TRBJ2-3	CSADEVLGRTSAYTDTQYF	TGCAGCGCTGATGAAGTGCTGGGCAGGACAAGCGCCTACACAGATACGCAGTATTTT
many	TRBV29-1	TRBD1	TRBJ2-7	CSVRDRAYEQYF	TGCAGCGTCCGGGACAGAGCCTACGAGCAGTACTTC
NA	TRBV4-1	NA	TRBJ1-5	CASSQEGVGGNQPQHF	TGCGCCAGCAGCCAAGAAGGGGTCGGGGGCAATCAGCCCCAGCATTTT
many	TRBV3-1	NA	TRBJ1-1	CASSQIENTEAFF	TGTGCCAGCAGCCAAATTGAGAACACTGAAGCTTTCTTT
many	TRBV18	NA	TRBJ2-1	CASSPRASGSYNEQFF	TGTGCCAGCTCACCCAGAGCCTCGGGGTCCTACAATGAGCAGTTCTTC
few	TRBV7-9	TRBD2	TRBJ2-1	CASRLADSSYNEQFF	TGTGCCAGCAGACTAGCGGACAGCTCCTACAATGAGCAGTTCTTC
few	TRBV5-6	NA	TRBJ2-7	CASIHSGRRGITYEQYF	TGTGCCAGCATTCACTCCGGGCGGCGCGGAATAACCTACGAGCAGTACTTC
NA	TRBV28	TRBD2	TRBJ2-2	CASSSGLSANTGELFF	TGTGCCAGCAGTTCGGGACTATCGGCGAACACCGGGGAGCTGTTTTTT
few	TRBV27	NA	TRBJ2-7	CASSSESEQYF	TGTGCCAGCAGTTCCGAGTCGGAGCAGTACTTC
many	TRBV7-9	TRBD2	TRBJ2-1	CASSFVLASTYNEQFF	TGTGCCAGCAGCTTCGTACTAGCGAGCACCTACAATGAGCAGTTCTTC
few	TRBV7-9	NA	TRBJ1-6	CASSLRTNNSPLHF	TGTGCCAGCAGCTTACGCACGAATAATTCACCCCTCCACTTT
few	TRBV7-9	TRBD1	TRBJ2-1	CASSSKRTGGDYNEQFF	TGTGCCAGCAGCTCAAAACGGACAGGGGGAGACTACAATGAGCAGTTCTTC